The 15 T cell receptor beta chains below were found in one sample sequenced in a study of cytomegalovirus exposure and HLA in healthy donors. Primers included in the PCR were 60 Vbeta and 13 Jbeta primers. Here immunoSEQ multiplex PCR was the method, and the copy in TCRdb shows in-frame clones only, minus some. The sample has about 120,000 clones, about four fifths seen once; the top ten hold 2.5%. Material for sequencing was PBMCs. The source is a woman aged 18-30 years in good health and CMV-seronegative.

V gene TRBV5-1 combines with J gene TRBJ1-2, with 10 bases fitting TRBD1. Germline loops: CDR1 SGHRS, CDR2 YFSETQ. J gave up 3 bases and V 4 bases, and 6 bases lay outside the gene matches. The CDR3 has 15 amino acids. CDR3 DNA: TGCGCCAGCAGCGGGGACAGGGGAGGGGACTATGGCTACACCTTC. Amino acids: CASSGDRGGDYGYTF.

This chain joins TRBV1 and TRBJ2-3; the table assigns TRBD2, which was not confirmed against the DNA. TRBV1 is labeled a pseudogene. The CDR3 has 17 residues. The CDR3 DNA reads TGCACCAGCAGCCCCCGAAGTGGGGAGGGGAACACAGATACGCAGTATTTT. Protein: CTSSPRSGEGNTDTQYF.

This sequence joins TRBV7-7 and TRBJ2-2; tentative D call: TRBD1 (5 bases). V gave up 1 base and J gave up 3 bases, with 18 bases separating them. The CDR3 sequence is 18 residues long. From germline, CDR1 is SSHAT and CDR2 FNYEAQ (reference sequence). In DNA form, the CDR3 reads TGTGCCAGCAGCTTAGGGCCCCGAAGGGGAAGGGACACCGGGGAGCTGTTTTTT. As protein: CASSLGPRRGRDTGELFF.

The chain has TRBV11-2 and TRBJ2-5; TRBD2 matches 13 bases. Germline CDR1 is SGHAT and CDR2 is FQNNGV. The V and J ends lost 7 bases and 1 base, in that order; junction bases with no gene match: 6. This CDR3 region has 16 residues. DNA of the CDR3: TGTGCCAGCAATAGACTAGCGGGGGGTCCCCAAGAGACCCAGTACTTC. Its translation is CASNRLAGGPQETQYF.

The chain uses TRBV5-4 and TRBJ1-1; a possible D gene is TRBD1 (6 bases). The CDR3 covers 14 residues. Per the germline V gene, CDR1 is SGHNT and CDR2 is YYREEE (reference sequence). Trimming shortened V by 1 base and J by 10 bases, and 17 bases separated the two germline ends. CDR3 bases: TGTGCCAGCAGCTTGAGGGGGACGCGGCCAGGAGCTTTCTTT. This sequence encodes CASSLRGTRPGAFF.

The J gene is TRBJ2-5, the V gene TRBV7-2; possible D gene TRBD2, 7 bases. The CDR3 loop spans 14 amino acids. The germline CDR1 and CDR2 sequences are SGHTA and FQGNSA. V was cut by 5 bases and J by 5 bases, with 15 bases left in between. CDR3 loop: CASSQDRGGETQYF. The CDR3 bases are TGTGCCAGCAGCCAGGATAGGGGGGGGGAGACCCAGTACTTC.

CDR3 protein: CASGFTTDRVVEQPQHF. The CDR3 DNA reads as TGTGCTAGTGGTTTCACCACCGACAGGGTTGTAGAACAGCCCCAGCATTTT. The V gene is TRBV12-5, the J gene TRBJ1-5; TRBD1 aligns across 7 bases. Per germline, CDR1 LGHNT and CDR2 FRNRAP. The CDR3 totals 17 residues. Losses at the gene ends were 3 bases for V and 7 bases for J; bases not matched to a gene: 15.

The CDR3 sequence is CASSLAPLAGAIEQFF. The CDR3 DNA reads as TGTGCCAGCAGCTTAGCGCCCCTAGCGGGAGCTATTGAGCAGTTCTTC. This chain uses TRBV7-8 with TRBJ2-1; 10 bases are a match to TRBD2. The length of the CDR3 is 16 residues. Germline V CDR1 and CDR2: SGHVS, FQNEAQ. With V trimmed by 0 bases and J by 9 bases, 8 bases remained unmatched.

The DNA for the CDR3 is TGTGCCAGCAGTTTTCAAAGGACTGGCGACGAGCAGTACTTC. Amino acids: CASSFQRTGDEQYF. The J gene is TRBJ2-7, the V gene TRBV27; maybe TRBD2 (5 bases). V was clipped by 3 bases and J by 5 bases, with 14 bases between them. CDR3 length: 14 residues. Germline assignment: CDR1 MNHEY and CDR2 SMNVEV (reference sequence).

The chain joins TRBV27 to TRBJ1-2; 8 bases align to TRBD1. The J segment lost 4 bases and the V segment lost 5 bases, leaving 12 bases of the junction unmatched. Germline V gene lookup returns CDR1 MNHEY and CDR2 SMNVEV (reference sequence). This CDR3 has 16 amino acids. For the CDR3, the DNA is TGTGCCAGCAGTCCTACCGACAGGGGAAGGTTCTATGGCTACACCTTC. This gives the protein CASSPTDRGRFYGYTF.

J is TRBJ2-4 and V is TRBV6-8; D ambiguous. V shed 3 bases and J shed 0 bases, with 6 bases lying between them. The CDR3 loop spans 14 amino acids. Germline CDR1 reads MNHGY; CDR2 reads SAAAGT. CDR3 sequence reads: CASSYFRAKNIQYF. CDR3 nucleotide sequence: TGTGCCAGCAGTTATTTCCGAGCCAAAAACATTCAGTACTTC.

This chain links TRBV5-5 with TRBJ1-1; 10 bases are a match to TRBD1. From germline, CDR1 is SGHKS and CDR2 YYEKEE (reference sequence). The CDR3 spans 17 residues. With 3 bases clipped from V and 3 bases from J, the junction kept 11 bases outside the gene matches. The CDR3 sequence: CASSSPGQGRGDTEAFF. Written as DNA, the CDR3 is TGTGCCAGCAGCTCACCGGGACAGGGGAGAGGGGACACTGAAGCTTTCTTT.

This clone is a singleton in its sample. This chain connects TRBV5-6 to TRBJ2-5; D gene unclear. Trimming cost V 1 base and J 5 bases, with 15 bases left between them. Germline assignment: CDR1 SGHDT and CDR2 YYEEEE. CDR3 length equals 15 residues. Here the CDR3 reads CASSLRVTLRETQYF. The CDR3 DNA reads as TGTGCCAGCAGCTTGCGGGTTACCCTGCGGGAGACCCAGTACTTC.

The chain is built from TRBV28 and TRBJ2-5; TRBD2 aligns across 7 bases. The CDR3 covers 13 residues. The germline gives CDR1 MDHEN, CDR2 SYDVKM. V shed 2 bases, J shed 5 bases, and the junction held 2 bases outside the gene matches. The CDR3 sequence: CASSLMGGETQYF. The CDR3 region has the DNA TGTGCCAGCAGTTTAATGGGGGGGGAGACCCAGTACTTC.

The chain couples TRBV9 to TRBJ1-2; the match to TRBD1 covers 8 bases. Losses at the gene ends were 2 bases for V and 5 bases for J; bases not matched to a gene: 8. Germline V CDR1 and CDR2: SGDLS, YYNGEE. The CDR3 runs to 15 residues. CDR3 sequence: CASSVQTGEGYGYTF. DNA of the CDR3: TGTGCCAGCAGCGTGCAGACAGGGGAGGGTTATGGCTACACCTTC. Variable domain in full (rest from reference TRBV9 and TRBJ1-2): DSGVTQTPKHLITATGQRVTLRCSPRSGDLSVYWYQQSLDQGLQFLIQYYNGEERAKGNILERFSAQQFPDLHSELNLSSLELGDSALYFCASSVQTGEGYGYTFGSGTRLTVV.